Listed here is a single T cell receptor (beta chain). Its cognate antigen is unknown. The record originates from a study of shared clonotypes between healthy human individuals. Study-wide findings and caveats: Generation probability values for non-shared clonotypes were lower than those for clonotypes shared by all four donors. Represented diversity, genetic and exposure-history alike, was limited by few donors.

Each cell subset's genomic DNA was divided evenly among several immunoSEQ plates. Using immunoSEQ multiplex PCR, the repertoire was profiled, and TCRdb retains in-frame clones only, with some absent. The sample yields 2 million to 2.5 million clones, about 90% seen once. The TCR originated in a young man in good health. Some clones in this sample may be carry-over from other donors' samples. The specimen was naive CD4+ T cells from PBMCs. Subset meaning: CD45RA+ positively selected.

CDR3 in amino acids: CASSESLQGRNTIYF. The CDR3 nucleotides read TGTGCCAGCAGTGAATCCCTACAGGGTAGAAACACCATATATTTT. This chain uses TRBV6-1 with TRBJ1-3; possibly TRBD1 for D (6 bases). V was shortened by 2 bases and J by 5 bases, with 13 bases between the two germline ends. CDR1 is MNHNS and CDR2 is SASEGT in the germline V gene. The CDR3 has 15 residues.